This T cell receptor (beta chain) was documented in a study of T-cell reconstitution after alpha-beta-depleted transplantation in children. Preparation of the TCRbeta library used unique molecular identifiers. MiXCR was run by TCRdb on the PCR reads, yielding one entry per CDR3 protein. This table has about 110,000 distinct CDR3 sequences, about 6.4% appearing once. Per the germline V gene, CDR1 is MNHEY and CDR2 is SVGAGI. V was shortened by 0 bases and J by 4 bases, with 12 bases between the two germline ends. The CDR3 extends over 15 amino acids. This clonotype appeared many times. Sequences were derived from PBMCs, mostly from graft donor cells, sampled 360 days after TCRalphabeta/CD19-depleted stem cell transplant. This receptor was identified in a male patient between 2 and 15 years old who had a stem cell transplant for acute lymphoblastic leukemia, so the T cells may come from the graft donor. The V call is TRBV6-5, the J call TRBJ1-2; D call uncertain. The CDR3 coding sequence is TGTGCCAGCAGTTACTCGAGCCGGAAGGTCTATGGCTACACCTTC. It yields the protein CASSYSSRKVYGYTF.